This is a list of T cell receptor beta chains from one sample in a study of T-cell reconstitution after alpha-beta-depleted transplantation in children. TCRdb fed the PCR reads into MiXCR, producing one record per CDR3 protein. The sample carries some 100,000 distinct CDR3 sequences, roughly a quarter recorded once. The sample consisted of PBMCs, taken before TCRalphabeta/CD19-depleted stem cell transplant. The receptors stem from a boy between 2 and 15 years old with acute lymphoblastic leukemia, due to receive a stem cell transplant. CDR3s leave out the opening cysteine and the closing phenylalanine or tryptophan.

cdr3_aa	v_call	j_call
SGTSGTVETQY	TRBV20-1	TRBJ2-5
AMGPGHICEQY	TRBV4-2	TRBJ2-7
ASSQDLKRSRETQY	TRBV4-2	TRBJ2-5
ASSLASGIYNEQF	TRBV11-3	TRBJ2-1
ASSGQGAGYEQY	TRBV12-3/TRBV12-4	TRBJ2-7
ASLPGGQETQY	TRBV7-9	TRBJ2-5
ASSLMTGDNSPLH	TRBV5-1	TRBJ1-6
SARRAEAF	TRBV20-1	TRBJ1-1
ASSLSPPPSADGYT	TRBV27	TRBJ1-2
ATSREQVISGGDTGELF	TRBV15	TRBJ2-2
ASSLGRFGGSSYNEQF	TRBV5-6	TRBJ2-1
ASSPLKRGTDTQY	TRBV14	TRBJ2-3
ASSGQSGRGQETQY	TRBV28	TRBJ2-5
ASSPGQGGNIQY	TRBV5-6	TRBJ2-4
ASSFSGTYNEQF	TRBV7-9	TRBJ2-1
ASSLGGTGSSYNEQF	TRBV5-1	TRBJ2-1
ASSLYLKQETQY	TRBV28	TRBJ2-5
SARGTANYGYT	TRBV20-1	TRBJ1-2
ASSVEGYNSPLH	TRBV9	TRBJ1-6
SARSTQSAQH	TRBV20-1	TRBJ1-5
ASSLGFSGPYEQY	TRBV5-1	TRBJ2-7
ASSFYVNTEAF	TRBV5-5	TRBJ1-1
ATPDRWNSYEQY	TRBV24-1	TRBJ2-7
ASATGGSYEQY	TRBV25-1	TRBJ2-7
SASGLGGYY	TRBV20-1	TRBJ2-3
ASSFWGGENQPQH	TRBV12-3/TRBV12-4	TRBJ1-5
ASGTAKETQY	TRBV5-1	TRBJ2-5
ASSQERDYEQY	TRBV4-1	TRBJ2-7
ASSLGPTNPGYEQY	TRBV5-1	TRBJ2-7
SGPHPDTQY	TRBV20-1	TRBJ2-3
ASRFSGGANNEQF	TRBV12-3/TRBV12-4	TRBJ2-1
ASSDQAGGSYNEQF	TRBV6-4	TRBJ2-1
ASSLDQSRETQY	TRBV11-2	TRBJ2-5
ASSSHSYNEQF	TRBV28	TRBJ2-1
ASSYRDSRVNSYEQY	TRBV6-5	TRBJ2-7
ASSSDTGTNEQF	TRBV5-1	TRBJ2-1
ASSQGPEHNEQF	TRBV5-1	TRBJ2-1
ASSPMGGTEAF	TRBV12-3/TRBV12-4	TRBJ1-1
ASSLYTGDYGYT	TRBV28	TRBJ1-2
SATPHITDTQY	TRBV20-1	TRBJ2-3
ASSPYNSPLH	TRBV12-3/TRBV12-4	TRBJ1-6
ASSYPALSSYNEQF	TRBV6-5	TRBJ2-1
ASRTGTSAYNEQF	TRBV28	TRBJ2-1
ASSLVAGGVETQY	TRBV7-2	TRBJ2-5
ASSQELAWTYNEQF	TRBV4-3	TRBJ2-1
ASSLSTGYLNNEQF	TRBV28	TRBJ2-1
ASRLENEQF	TRBV6-5	TRBJ2-1
ASSLGGYSNQPQH	TRBV5-6	TRBJ1-5
ASGTGANYGYT	TRBV12-3/TRBV12-4	TRBJ1-2
ASSFEQGTYEQY	TRBV7-2	TRBJ2-7
ASSFVLAESAYEQY	TRBV12-3/TRBV12-4	TRBJ2-7
ASSRASGGAANEQF	TRBV12-3/TRBV12-4	TRBJ2-1
SARGLAYEQY	TRBV20-1	TRBJ2-7
ASSQGLSGEQY	TRBV28	TRBJ2-7